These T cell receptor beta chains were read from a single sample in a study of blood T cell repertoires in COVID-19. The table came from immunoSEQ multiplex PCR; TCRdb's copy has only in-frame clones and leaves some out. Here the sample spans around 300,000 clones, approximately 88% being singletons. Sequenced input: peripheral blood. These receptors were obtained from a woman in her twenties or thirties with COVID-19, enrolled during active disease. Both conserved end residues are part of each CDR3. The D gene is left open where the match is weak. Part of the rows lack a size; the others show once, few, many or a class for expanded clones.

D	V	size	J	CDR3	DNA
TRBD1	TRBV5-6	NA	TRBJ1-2	CASSLVATQGARHGYTF	TGTGCCAGCAGCTTGGTGGCGACACAGGGGGCGCGGCATGGCTACACCTTC
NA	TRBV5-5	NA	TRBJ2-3	CASSEENRVQDTQYF	TGTGCCAGCAGCGAAGAAAACAGGGTCCAAGATACGCAGTATTTT
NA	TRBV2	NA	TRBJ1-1	CASSELGTITMNTEAFF	TGTGCCAGCAGTGAACTCGGCACTATAACAATGAACACTGAAGCTTTCTTT
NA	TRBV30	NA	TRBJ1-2	CAWSVVRGYGYTF	TGTGCCTGGAGTGTAGTCAGAGGCTATGGCTACACCTTC
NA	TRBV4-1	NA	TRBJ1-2	CASSPEPGDYGYTF	TGCGCCAGCAGCCCAGAGCCAGGGGACTATGGCTACACCTTC
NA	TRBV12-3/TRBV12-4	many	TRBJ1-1	CASSLGHGAEAFF	TGTGCCAGCAGTTTAGGACACGGGGCTGAAGCTTTCTTT
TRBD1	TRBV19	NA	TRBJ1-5	CASKLQGDQPQHF	TGTGCCAGTAAATTACAGGGGGATCAGCCCCAGCATTTT
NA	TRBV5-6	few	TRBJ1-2	CASSLTGVYGYTF	TGTGCCAGCAGCTTGACAGGAGTCTATGGCTACACCTTC
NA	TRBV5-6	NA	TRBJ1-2	CASSLVTAGHGYTF	TGTGCCAGCAGCTTGGTGACGGCAGGTCATGGCTACACCTTC
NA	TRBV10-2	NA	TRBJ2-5	CASRQGDSAQYF	TGCGCCAGCAGACAGGGAGATTCCGCCCAGTACTTC
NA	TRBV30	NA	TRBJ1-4	CAWSVLHEKLFF	TGTGCCTGGAGTGTACTACATGAAAAACTGTTTTTT
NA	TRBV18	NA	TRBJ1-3	CASSPAGNAGNTIYF	TGTGCCAGCTCACCAGCAGGGAATGCTGGAAACACCATATATTTT
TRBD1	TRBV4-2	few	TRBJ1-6	CASSQPPGQISSSYNSPLHF	TGTGCCAGCAGCCAACCTCCGGGACAGATCTCGAGCTCCTATAATTCACCCCTCCACTTT
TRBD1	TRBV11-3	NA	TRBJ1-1	CASSPQGAQGDTEAFF	TGTGCCAGCAGCCCCCAGGGGGCTCAGGGCGACACTGAAGCTTTCTTT
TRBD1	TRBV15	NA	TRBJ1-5	CATSRGTGDGNQPQHF	TGTGCCACCAGCCGAGGGACAGGGGACGGCAATCAGCCCCAGCATTTT
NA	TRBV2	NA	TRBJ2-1	CASSEAYGGRKINEQFF	TGTGCCAGCAGTGAAGCGTATGGAGGGAGGAAGATAAATGAGCAGTTCTTC
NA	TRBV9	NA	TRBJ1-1	CASSVVAGENTEAFF	TGTGCCAGCAGCGTAGTGGCAGGGGAGAACACTGAAGCTTTCTTT
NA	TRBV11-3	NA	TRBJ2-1	CASSLAPTNEQFF	TGTGCCAGCAGCTTAGCCCCAACTAATGAGCAGTTCTTC
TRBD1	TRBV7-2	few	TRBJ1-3	CASSHKGTGGSTIYF	TGTGCCAGCAGCCATAAGGGGACAGGGGGCTCCACCATATATTTT
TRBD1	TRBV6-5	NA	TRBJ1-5	CASSKDGQGNQPQHF	TGTGCCAGCAGTAAGGACGGACAGGGCAATCAGCCCCAGCATTTT
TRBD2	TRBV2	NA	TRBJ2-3	CASSQTSGGTDTQYF	TGTGCCAGCAGCCAAACTAGCGGGGGCACAGATACGCAGTATTTT
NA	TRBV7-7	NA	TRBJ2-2	CASSPLEVNTGELFF	TGTGCCAGCAGCCCCCTGGAGGTGAACACCGGGGAGCTGTTTTTT
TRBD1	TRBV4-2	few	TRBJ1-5	CASSQDWKGARQPQHF	TGTGCCAGCAGCCAAGATTGGAAGGGGGCGCGGCAGCCCCAGCATTTT
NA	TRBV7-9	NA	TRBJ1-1	CASSLAQGRTEAFF	TGTGCCAGCAGCTTAGCCCAGGGTCGGACTGAAGCTTTCTTT
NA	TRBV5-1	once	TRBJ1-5	CASSSTVNQPQHF	TGCGCCAGCAGCTCGACAGTGAATCAGCCCCAGCATTTT
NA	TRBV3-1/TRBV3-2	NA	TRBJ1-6	CASSPLPQGSSPLHF	TGTGCCAGCAGCCCATTACCCCAGGGGAGTTCACCCCTCCACTTT
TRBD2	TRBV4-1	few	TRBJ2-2	CASSQSTLAGTGELFF	TGCGCCAGCAGCCAGTCGACACTAGCGGGCACCGGGGAGCTGTTTTTT
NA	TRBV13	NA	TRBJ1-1	CASSFQGTEAFF	TGTGCCAGCAGCTTCCAGGGTACTGAAGCTTTCTTT
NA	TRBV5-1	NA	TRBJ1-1	CASSLVWERTEAFF	TGCGCCAGCAGCTTGGTTTGGGAGAGGACTGAAGCTTTCTTT
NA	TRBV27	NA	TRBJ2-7	CASSLGGEQYF	TGTGCCAGCAGTTTGGGAGGCGAGCAGTACTTC
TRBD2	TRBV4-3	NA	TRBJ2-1	CASSQDTGGNNEQFF	TGCGCCAGCAGCCAAGATACGGGGGGGAACAATGAGCAGTTCTTC
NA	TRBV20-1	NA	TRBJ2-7	CSAAGAYEQYF	TGCAGTGCCGCCGGGGCCTACGAGCAGTACTTC
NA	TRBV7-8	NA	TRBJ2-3	CASSLRGSDTQYF	TGTGCCAGCAGCTTACGGGGGTCAGATACGCAGTATTTT
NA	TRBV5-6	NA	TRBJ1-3	CASSSGLRGNTIYF	TGTGCCAGCAGCTCGGGACTGCGTGGAAACACCATATATTTT
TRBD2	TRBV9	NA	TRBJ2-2	CASSVTSGGNTGELFF	TGTGCCAGCAGCGTGACTAGCGGGGGGAACACCGGGGAGCTGTTTTTT
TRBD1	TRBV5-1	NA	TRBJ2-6	CASSPGQGAGGANVLTF	TGCGCCAGCAGCCCCGGACAGGGGGCGGGTGGGGCCAACGTCCTGACTTTC
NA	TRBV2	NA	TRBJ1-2	CASARDSRSSGYTF	TGTGCCAGCGCCCGGGACTCTCGGAGCAGTGGCTACACCTTC
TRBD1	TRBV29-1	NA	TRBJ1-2	CSVEHRDRPYGYTF	TGCAGCGTTGAACATAGGGACAGGCCCTATGGCTACACCTTC
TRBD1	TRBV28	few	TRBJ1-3	CASSILASGGPGDTIYF	TGTGCCAGCAGTATACTAGCGTCAGGGGGCCCGGGTGACACCATATATTTT
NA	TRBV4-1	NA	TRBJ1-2	CASSQASQAPTGYGYTF	TGCGCCAGCAGCCAAGCCTCTCAAGCCCCAACAGGGTATGGCTACACCTTC
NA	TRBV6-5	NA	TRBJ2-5	CASSYSRESQETQYF	TGTGCCAGCAGTTACTCGAGGGAAAGCCAAGAGACCCAGTACTTC
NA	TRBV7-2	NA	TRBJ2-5	CASTGQLKETQYF	TGTGCCAGCACTGGGCAGCTAAAAGAGACCCAGTACTTC
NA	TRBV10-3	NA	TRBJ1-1	CAISDGGGWNTEAFF	TGTGCCATCAGTGACGGAGGAGGGTGGAACACTGAAGCTTTCTTT
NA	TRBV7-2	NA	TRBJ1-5	CASSLGSGGGQPQHF	TGTGCCAGCAGCTTAGGGAGCGGGGGTGGACAGCCCCAGCATTTT
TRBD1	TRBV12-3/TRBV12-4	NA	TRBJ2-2	CASSYRGTGELFF	TGTGCCAGCAGTTACAGGGGTACCGGGGAGCTGTTTTTT
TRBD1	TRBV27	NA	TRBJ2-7	CASSPTLYTGAEQYF	TGTGCCAGCAGTCCCACACTATATACAGGGGCCGAGCAGTACTTC
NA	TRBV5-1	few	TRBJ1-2	CASSLDVTEYGYTF	TGCGCCAGCAGCTTGGATGTGACTGAATATGGCTACACCTTC
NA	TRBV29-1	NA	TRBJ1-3	CSVREGLSGNTIYF	TGCAGCGTTAGGGAGGGGCTCTCTGGAAACACCATATATTTT
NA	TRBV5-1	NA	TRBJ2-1	CASSFGFYNEQFF	TGCGCCAGCAGCTTCGGGTTTTACAATGAGCAGTTCTTC
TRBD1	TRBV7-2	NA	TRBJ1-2	CASRQDRGLGYGYTF	TGTGCCAGCAGACAAGACAGGGGGCTGGGCTATGGCTACACCTTC
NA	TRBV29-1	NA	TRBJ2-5	CSVVEDPKETQYF	TGCAGCGTCGTGGAGGACCCGAAAGAGACCCAGTACTTC
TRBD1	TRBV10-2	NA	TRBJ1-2	CASSEGGPNYGYTF	TGCGCCAGCAGTGAAGGGGGCCCTAACTATGGCTACACCTTC
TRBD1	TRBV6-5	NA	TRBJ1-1	CASSYGTGEAFF	TGTGCCAGCAGTTACGGGACAGGTGAAGCTTTCTTT
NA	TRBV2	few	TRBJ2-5	CATTPVGAQETQYF	TGTGCCACCACCCCTGTGGGGGCCCAAGAGACCCAGTACTTC
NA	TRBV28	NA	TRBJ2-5	CASSGEFGETQYF	TGTGCCAGCAGCGGGGAGTTTGGGGAGACCCAGTACTTC